A single T cell receptor beta chain is shown here with its context. Per the original data handling: From reference gene primer amplification, estimates of nucleated cell counts were derived. Here immunoSEQ multiplex PCR was the method, and the copy in TCRdb shows in-frame clones only, minus some. From that table come the V and J calls and clone size; the DNA was used to work out D and trimming. The table has roughly 200,000 clones, approximately 86% seen once. Trimming removed 1 base at V and 7 bases at J, with 9 bases between. The CDR3 spans 13 residues. Germline CDR1 SGHNT, CDR2 YYREEE (reference sequence). The entry originates in a study of blood T cell repertoires in COVID-19. Study as a whole: Some COVID-19 samples were acute and others convalescent; all came from the United States, Italy and Spain. PBMCs, B-cell-depleted T cells, or T cells provided the cDNA or gDNA that made up the material.

The chain uses TRBV5-4 and TRBJ2-1; no definite D call. Specimen: peripheral blood. The receptor was derived from a woman aged 25-40 years with active or convalescent COVID-19. The CDR3 DNA is TGTGCCAGCAGCTTGAGAGTTGCGAATGAGCAGTTCTTC. It specifies CASSLRVANEQFF.